Shown below are 13 T cell receptor beta chains from a single sample sequenced in a study of blood T cell repertoires in COVID-19. The assay was immunoSEQ multiplex PCR, and TCRdb's table has in-frame clones only and misses some. Among under 200,000 clones, approximately 90% were seen once, and the ten largest hold 3.7%. The sample was peripheral blood. These receptors all stem from a man aged 18 to 30 with active or convalescent COVID-19.

The chain is built from TRBV7-2 and TRBJ1-4; the D gene is possibly TRBD1 (5 bases). V was pared by 5 bases and J by 7 bases, with 20 bases between. The CDR3 runs to 16 residues. CDR1 and CDR2 (germline): SGHTA, FQGNSA. The CDR3 sequence is CASSTREGPRGEKLFF. CDR3 nucleotide sequence: TGTGCCAGCAGCACCCGGGAGGGACCGAGGGGTGAAAAACTGTTTTTT.

This rearrangement joins TRBV11-2 to TRBJ1-2; D gene unclear. V lost 0 bases and J 3 bases, leaving 11 bases between the germline ends. The germline V gene has CDR1 SGHAT and CDR2 FQNNGV. This CDR3 has 15 residues. The CDR3 loop is CASSLDLVAYYGYTF. Written as DNA, the CDR3 is TGTGCCAGCAGCTTAGATCTAGTAGCCTACTATGGCTACACCTTC.

This clone was detected only once. The rearrangement links TRBV28 to TRBJ1-5; 8 nucleotides agree with TRBD1. The CDR3 has 15 amino acids. Germline V gene lookup returns CDR1 MDHEN and CDR2 SYDVKM. J gave up 6 bases and V 3 bases, and 7 bases lay outside the gene matches. Written as DNA, the CDR3 is TGTGCCAGCAGTTTCCCAGGGGGCCGGGGTCAGCCCCAGCATTTT. Translated: CASSFPGGRGQPQHF.

The DNA of the CDR3 is TGTGCCAGCGGAAGGGGACTAGCGGACACCTACAATGAGCAGTTCTTC. Translation: CASGRGLADTYNEQFF. J is TRBJ2-1 and V is TRBV9, with 11 nucleotides matching TRBD2. J was trimmed by 2 bases and V by 7 bases; bases with no gene match: 8. The CDR3 extends over 16 amino acids. Per the germline V gene, CDR1 is SGDLS and CDR2 is YYNGEE.

The chain uses TRBV5-1 and TRBJ1-2; 10 nucleotides line up with TRBD1. Per germline, CDR1 SGHRS and CDR2 YFSETQ. V shed 0 bases, J shed 9 bases, and the junction held 8 bases outside the gene matches. The CDR3 sequence is 15 residues long. The CDR3 here is CASSLVGTGELRYTF. As DNA, the CDR3 is TGCGCCAGCAGCTTGGTAGGGACAGGGGAGCTTCGCTACACCTTC.

The chain recombines TRBV2 with TRBJ1-5; 7 nucleotides line up with TRBD1. The CDR3 runs to 16 residues. Per the germline V gene, CDR1 is SNHLY and CDR2 is FYNNEI. The ends lost 3 bases at V and 3 bases at J; junction bases unmatched: 8. The CDR3 DNA reads TGTGCCAGCAGTGAGAGGGTAGGGGGCTCCAATCAGCCCCAGCATTTT. It is translated as CASSERVGGSNQPQHF.

The rearrangement links TRBV6-5 to TRBJ2-6; no reliable D call. The CDR3 is 15 amino acids. V gave up 9 bases and J gave up 0 bases, with 12 bases separating them. Germline V lookup: CDR1 MNHEY, CDR2 SVGAGI. The CDR3 region is CASVQWISGANVLTF. The CDR3 nucleotides are TGTGCCAGTGTACAGTGGATCTCTGGGGCCAACGTCCTGACTTTC.

This rearrangement joins TRBV19 to TRBJ1-5; 7 positions match TRBD1. Trimming cost V 3 bases and J 6 bases; bases outside gene matches: 14. This CDR3 has 17 amino acids. Germline V gene data show CDR1 as LNHDA and CDR2 as SQIVND (reference sequence). The CDR3 nucleotides are TGTGCCAGTAGTATTCAGTTTTCAAAGGGGGCAAGTCAGCCCCAGCATTTT. The encoded protein is CASSIQFSKGASQPQHF.

The chain recombines TRBV5-1 with TRBJ1-2; 7 bases fit TRBD1. The CDR3 length is 16 residues. J gave up 0 bases and V 2 bases, and 7 bases lay outside the gene matches. The germline V gene has CDR1 SGHRS and CDR2 YFSETQ. The CDR3 protein is CASSLADRVTNYGYTF. The DNA of the CDR3 is TGCGCCAGCAGCTTAGCTGACAGGGTGACTAACTATGGCTACACCTTC.

This chain uses TRBV6-5 with TRBJ1-2; 9 bases line up with TRBD1. Looked up from germline, CDR1 is MNHEY and CDR2 is SVGAGI. The V and J ends lost 4 bases and 4 bases, in that order; junction bases with no gene match: 7. The CDR3 spans 15 residues. DNA of the CDR3: TGTGCCAGCAGTTGGACGGACAGGGGTGCCTATGGCTACACCTTC. Residues: CASSWTDRGAYGYTF.

This clone was seen a single time. This chain joins TRBV27 and TRBJ2-5, with 10 bases matching TRBD2. The CDR3 is 15 amino acids. V lost 4 bases to trimming and J lost 5 bases; unmatched junction nucleotides: 7. In germline, CDR1 is MNHEY, CDR2 SMNVEV (reference sequence). CDR3 sequence: CASSSGLAAGETQYF. The CDR3 nucleotides read TGTGCCAGCAGTTCCGGACTAGCGGCAGGGGAGACCCAGTACTTC.

This clone was recorded only once. This chain links TRBV19 with TRBJ1-6; tentatively, D is TRBD1 (6 bases). The V and J ends lost 6 bases and 9 bases respectively, with 18 bases between them. The germline gives CDR1 LNHDA, CDR2 SQIVND (reference sequence). The CDR3 is 15 amino acids. The CDR3 nucleotides read TGTGCCAGTAGGGGGGGGCCGAATCTTAGTTCACCCCTCCACTTT. Its protein product is CASRGGPNLSSPLHF.

This clone was recorded a few times. The V and J genes are TRBV2 and TRBJ2-3, with unresolved D. The germline gives CDR1 SNHLY, CDR2 FYNNEI. Deletions cut 9 bases from V and 6 bases from J, with 16 bases between. The CDR3 contains 13 residues. The CDR3 is CASNAPLEDTQYF. The CDR3 DNA reads TGTGCCAGTAACGCCCCCCTAGAGGATACGCAGTATTTT.